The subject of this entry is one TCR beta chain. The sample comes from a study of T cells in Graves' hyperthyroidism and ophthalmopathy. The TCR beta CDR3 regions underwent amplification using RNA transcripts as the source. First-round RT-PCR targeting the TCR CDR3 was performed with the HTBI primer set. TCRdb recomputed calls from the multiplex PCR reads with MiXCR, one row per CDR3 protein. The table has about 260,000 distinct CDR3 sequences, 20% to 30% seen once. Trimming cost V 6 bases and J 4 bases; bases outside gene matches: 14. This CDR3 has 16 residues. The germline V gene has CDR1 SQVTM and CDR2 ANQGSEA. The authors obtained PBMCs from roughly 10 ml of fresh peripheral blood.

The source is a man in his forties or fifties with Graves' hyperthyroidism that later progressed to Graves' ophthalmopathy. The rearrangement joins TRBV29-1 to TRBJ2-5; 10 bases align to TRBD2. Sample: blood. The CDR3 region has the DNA TGCAGCGTCAGCGACACCTCTAGCGGGAGTGGAGAGACCCAGTACTTC. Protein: CSVSDTSSGSGETQYF.